Presented here are 19 T cell receptor beta chains from one specimen sequenced in a study of OX40 agonist ivuxolimab in advanced cancers. Assay used: immunoSEQ multiplex PCR; TCRdb lists only in-frame clones, some missing. The sample records tens of thousands of clones, roughly four fifths being singletons. Here the sequenced sample was CD4+ or CD8+ T cells sorted from blood, taken in a trial of the OX40 agonist ivuxolimab. These receptors were collected from an adult with an advanced solid tumor such as melanoma, head and neck, liver or kidney cancer.

The V and J genes are TRBV6-1 and TRBJ1-2, with 7 bases matching TRBD1. Germline CDR1 reads MNHNS; CDR2 reads SASEGT. The CDR3 extends over 15 amino acids. J lost 3 bases, V lost 4 bases, and 8 bases had no gene match. CDR3 bases: TGTGCCAGCAGTGCACAGGGGTTTATCCACTATGGCTACACCTTC. Encoded protein: CASSAQGFIHYGYTF.

This chain connects TRBV28 to TRBJ1-2; D is uncertain. There are 13 residues in the CDR3. Germline V lookup: CDR1 MDHEN, CDR2 SYDVKM. Trimming removed 7 bases from V and 8 bases from J, with 17 bases in between. CDR3 amino acids: CASTQRAPGGYTF. The CDR3 DNA sequence: TGTGCCAGCACCCAGCGGGCCCCCGGGGGCTACACCTTC.

This clone appeared a few times. The chain combines TRBV30 with TRBJ1-3; D not resolved. CDR1 and CDR2 (germline): GTSNPN, SVGIG (reference sequence). The V end was cut by 0 bases, the J end by 0 bases, with 3 bases between. This CDR3 region has 13 residues. In nucleotides, the CDR3 is TGTGCCTGGAGTGTGTCCTCTGGAAACACCATATATTTT. This encodes CAWSVSSGNTIYF.

As regards this clone: Other DNA sequences in this specimen translate into the identical CDR3. This chain connects TRBV28 to TRBJ1-5, with 7 bases identical to TRBD1. After removal of 6 bases from V and 4 bases from J, the junction contained 9 bases not matched to a gene. The V gene's germline CDR1 is MDHEN and CDR2 SYDVKM. CDR3 length: 15 residues. The CDR3 DNA sequence: TGTGCCAGCAGCCCGACAGGGCGACGGAATCAGCCCCAGCATTTT. Its translation: CASSPTGRRNQPQHF.

The chain couples TRBV27 to TRBJ1-6; D uncertain. The CDR3 sequence is 16 residues long. Germline CDR1 is MNHEY and CDR2 is SMNVEV (reference sequence). V was clipped by 3 bases and J by 1 base, with 10 bases between them. The CDR3 loop is CASSFRAESYNSPLHF. Here the CDR3 DNA reads TGTGCCAGCAGTTTTCGGGCCGAGTCCTATAATTCACCCCTCCACTTT.

The chain employs TRBV11-1 and TRBJ2-3; 16 bases align to TRBD2. Germline values: CDR1 SGHAT, CDR2 FQDESV (reference sequence). J lost 8 bases, V lost 5 bases, and 13 bases had no gene match. CDR3 length: 18 residues. The CDR3: CASSPGLAGGGADGTQYF. Written as DNA, the CDR3 is TGTGCCAGCAGCCCGGGACTAGCGGGAGGGGGGGCTGATGGTACGCAGTATTTT.

V is TRBV7-9 and J is TRBJ2-3; 13 bases line up with TRBD2. The CDR3 length is 18 residues. The junction had 10 bases not matched to a gene; V was cut back by 7 bases and J by 0 bases. The germline CDR1 and CDR2 sequences are SEHNR and FQNEAQ (reference sequence). The CDR3 DNA is TGTGCCAGCAAGCTTAGAGGGACTAGCGGGATAAGCACAGATACGCAGTATTTT. Its protein product is CASKLRGTSGISTDTQYF.

This clone occurred once. This chain connects TRBV4-2 to TRBJ1-1, with 7 bases that match TRBD1. The CDR3 contains 18 residues. CDR1 is LGHNA and CDR2 is YNFKEQ in the germline V gene. The junction had 17 bases not matched to a gene; V was cut back by 1 base and J by 6 bases. The DNA for the CDR3 is TGTGCCAGCAGCCAAGCGGTATTAAGGCTCGACAGGGACCCTGAAGCTTTCTTT. Its protein is CASSQAVLRLDRDPEAFF.

This chain connects TRBV4-3 to TRBJ2-7, with 11 nucleotides matching TRBD2. This CDR3 contains 14 residues. Germline loops: CDR1 LGHNA, CDR2 YSLEER. With V trimmed by 0 bases and J by 9 bases, 4 bases remained unmatched. DNA for the CDR3: TGCGCCAGCAGCCAAGAAACTAGCGGGAGAGTGCAGTACTTC. It yields the protein CASSQETSGRVQYF.

The chain uses TRBV2 and TRBJ2-1, with TRBD1 matching over 8 bases. The ends lost 2 bases at V and 3 bases at J; junction bases unmatched: 3. Germline lookup yields CDR1 SNHLY and CDR2 FYNNEI. The CDR3 is 15 residues long. The CDR3 DNA follows: TGTGCCAGCAGTGAACCCAGGGGGCGCTACAATGAGCAGTTCTTC. This translates into CASSEPRGRYNEQFF.

J is TRBJ1-3 and V is TRBV19; D unclear. Germline lookup yields CDR1 LNHDA and CDR2 SQIVND (reference sequence). V lost 7 bases to trimming and J lost 4 bases, with 11 bases between them. The CDR3 extends over 13 amino acids. As DNA, the CDR3 is TGTGCCAGTACCCCGAGGGAAGGAAACACCATATATTTT. It is translated as CASTPREGNTIYF.

In nucleotides, the CDR3 is TGCGCCAGCACCACAGGACGGGGGAACACTGAAGCTTTCTTT. Its protein product is CASTTGRGNTEAFF. The chain recombines TRBV5-1 with TRBJ1-1; possibly TRBD1 for D (5 bases). Germline V gives CDR1 SGHRS, CDR2 YFSETQ. The CDR3 spans 14 residues. V was pared by 6 bases and J by 1 base, with 13 bases between.

The chain has TRBV7-9 and TRBJ2-7; D possibly corresponds to TRBD2 (6 bases). The germline CDR1 and CDR2 sequences are SEHNR and FQNEAQ (reference sequence). The CDR3 contains 14 residues. Trimming took 4 bases from V and 3 from J, leaving 13 bases between them. The CDR3 nucleotides read TGTGCCAGCAGCTCCCAGGGAGGCGGCTACGAGCAGTACTTC. Its translation is CASSSQGGGYEQYF.

This clone was seen just once. This rearrangement joins TRBV7-2 to TRBJ2-2, with D possibly matching TRBD1 (7 bases). This CDR3 spans 15 amino acids. The V end was cut by 5 bases, the J end by 3 bases, with 13 bases between. Germline CDR1 is SGHTA and CDR2 is FQGNSA. The CDR3 nucleotides are TGTGCCAGCAGCCAAGGCAGGGGGGACACCGGGGAGCTGTTTTTT. Its translation: CASSQGRGDTGELFF.

The chain employs TRBV7-2 and TRBJ1-6, with a possible D match to TRBD1 (5 bases). This CDR3 has 16 amino acids. Germline V gene data show CDR1 as SGHTA and CDR2 as FQGNSA. Trimming shortened V by 4 bases and J by 8 bases, and 18 bases separated the two germline ends. CDR3 residues: CASSSTLGVWDSPLHF. CDR3 DNA sequence: TGTGCCAGCAGCTCCACCTTGGGGGTTTGGGATTCACCCCTCCACTTT.

The chain uses TRBV9 and TRBJ2-3; D ambiguous. Germline CDR1 and CDR2: SGDLS and YYNGEE. This CDR3 comprises 15 residues. Trimming pared 3 bases from V and 0 bases from J, leaving 11 bases between. The DNA for the CDR3 is TGTGCCAGCAGCGCGGACCTCCCTAGCACAGATACGCAGTATTTT. It codes for CASSADLPSTDTQYF.

This chain joins TRBV27 and TRBJ2-3; 14 nucleotides agree with TRBD2. CDR1 MNHEY and CDR2 SMNVEV come from the germline V gene (reference sequence). V was clipped by 8 bases and J by 5 bases; unmatched bases: 15. The CDR3 extends over 18 amino acids. CDR3 sequence reads: CASGVLGTSGSREDTQYF. The CDR3 DNA is TGTGCCAGCGGAGTTCTTGGGACTAGCGGGAGTCGCGAAGATACGCAGTATTTT.

V usage is TRBV7-9 and J usage is TRBJ2-7; perhaps TRBD1 as D (5 bases). The CDR3 has 13 amino acids. Per germline, CDR1 SEHNR and CDR2 FQNEAQ (reference sequence). V shed 5 bases and J shed 3 bases, with 11 bases lying between them. Written as DNA, the CDR3 is TGTGCCAGCAGCAGAGACAGAAACTACGAGCAGTACTTC. As protein: CASSRDRNYEQYF. Full variable domain (rest looked up from reference TRBV7-9 and TRBJ2-7): DTGVSQNPRHKITKRGQNVTFRCDPISEHNRLYWYRQTLGQGPEFLTYFQNEAQLEKSRLLSDRFSAERPKGSFSTLEIQRTEQGDSAMYLCASSRDRNYEQYFGPGTRLTVT.

Comments on this clone: Other nucleotide sequences from this sample produce the same CDR3. The rearrangement uses TRBV6-6 and TRBJ1-1; TRBD1 might be the D (6 bases). This CDR3 spans 13 amino acids. Trimming took 5 bases from V and 1 from J, leaving 8 bases between them. CDR1 is MNHNY, CDR2 SVGAGI, per germline (reference sequence). CDR3 nucleotides: TGTGCCAGCAGTCCGACAGGGAACACTGAAGCTTTCTTT. It encodes CASSPTGNTEAFF.